Sequencing of this T cell receptor beta chain was carried out in a study of beta chain features in type 1 diabetes. Study as a whole: All samples together contributed 107,917,701 sorted cells for examination. Overall study results and limits: PCR might preferentially amplify shorter templates, equally in patients and controls. Any role of HLA type in TCRB rearrangement remained unresolved here. Patients with Type 1 diabetes showed moderately but significantly shorter TCRB CDR3s in all four CD4+ subsets.

This clone was seen more than once but under ten times. What it recognizes is unknown. CDR3 length equals 15 residues. Looked up from germline, CDR1 is MGHRA and CDR2 is YSYEKL. V gave up 4 bases and J gave up 2 bases, with 15 bases separating them. One heparinised draw, averaging roughly 0.12 L, was taken per donor. The investigators reverse transcribed all of the isolated RNA, so they sequenced expressed TCRB transcripts. Using immunoSEQ multiplex PCR, the repertoire was profiled, and TCRdb retains in-frame clones only, with some absent. The sample contains a few hundred thousand clones, about 23% of which appear only once.

The sequenced sample was naive CD4+ T cells from blood. The chain employs TRBV4-1 and TRBJ2-7; maybe TRBD2 (6 bases). The TCR sequence derives from a woman in her 30s with type 1 diabetes. CDR3 protein: CASSRIGRRPYEQYF. The CDR3 region has the DNA TGCGCCAGCAGCCGCATAGGGAGGAGGCCCTACGAGCAGTACTTC.